The 18 T cell receptor beta chains presented below share a single source sample, sequenced in a study of cytomegalovirus exposure and HLA in healthy donors. PCR used 60 Vbeta primers and 13 Jbeta primers. Profiling relied on immunoSEQ multiplex PCR, and the TCRdb table lists in-frame clones only, not all of them. The sample lists more than 110,000 clones, approximately 80% occurring once. Sequences were obtained from PBMCs. These receptors all stem from a male donor in good health and CMV-seronegative.

Remarks on this clone: A read error may produce the germline difference seen at one junction end. The gene calls are TRBV4-3 and TRBJ1-5; 8 positions agree with TRBD1. The CDR3 is 14 amino acids. Germline V gives CDR1 LGHNA, CDR2 YSLEER. CDR3: CASSPDRVNQLQHF. CDR3 DNA sequence: TGCGCCAGCAGCCCGGACAGGGTCAATCAGCTCCAGCATTTT.

This sequence joins TRBV6-5 and TRBJ2-3; D not resolved. Germline V lookup: CDR1 MNHEY, CDR2 SVGAGI. This CDR3 has 12 residues. Trimming left V 4 bases short and J 3 bases short, with 5 bases between. The CDR3 region has the DNA TGTGCCAGCAGTTCGCAGACAGATACGCAGTATTTT. Amino acids: CASSSQTDTQYF.

The chain combines TRBV6-1 with TRBJ1-1; 8 nucleotides align to TRBD1. The germline CDR1 and CDR2 sequences are MNHNS and SASEGT. This CDR3 has 14 amino acids. With V trimmed by 3 bases and J by 4 bases, 4 bases remained unmatched. The CDR3 DNA reads TGTGCCAGCAGTGACAGGGGGCGGGTCACTGAAGCTTTCTTT. As protein: CASSDRGRVTEAFF.

This clone was detected a few times. The J gene is TRBJ2-7, the V gene TRBV6-1, with a weak D call TRBD2 (6 bases). CDR3 length: 15 residues. The V gene lost 0 bases and the J gene lost 3 bases, with 12 bases spanning the gap. Germline CDR1 reads MNHNS; CDR2 reads SASEGT. The CDR3 DNA is TGTGCCAGCAGTGAAGCCTGGCGGGGAGGCTACGAGCAGTACTTC. This translates into CASSEAWRGGYEQYF.

V gene TRBV5-1 combines with J gene TRBJ2-1; TRBD2 matches at 11 bases. Germline V gives CDR1 SGHRS, CDR2 YFSETQ. Unmatched junction bases numbered 12, after V lost 1 base and J lost 3 bases. This CDR3 has 19 residues. This CDR3 is CASSLRLSLAGGNYNEQFF. CDR3 DNA sequence: TGCGCCAGCAGCTTGAGGTTGAGTCTAGCGGGAGGTAACTACAATGAGCAGTTCTTC.

The chain couples TRBV6-1 to TRBJ1-2, with a weak D call TRBD1 (5 bases). Germline loops: CDR1 MNHNS, CDR2 SASEGT. V was clipped by 5 bases and J by 2 bases, with 15 bases between them. The CDR3 contains 15 residues. The CDR3 DNA reads as TGTGCCAGCAGTCTTCGGGGAGGGGACAACTATGGCTACACCTTC. Translated, it gives CASSLRGGDNYGYTF.

The CDR3 sequence: CASTDRAPSHGYTF. The CDR3 nucleotides are TGTGCCAGTACCGACAGGGCCCCTTCCCATGGCTACACCTTC. V is TRBV19 and J is TRBJ1-2, with 7 nucleotides matching TRBD1. The CDR3 covers 14 residues. Germline CDR1 and CDR2: LNHDA and SQIVND (reference sequence). The trim removed 7 bases at V and 6 bases at J, leaving 11 bases unmatched.

The chain joins TRBV6-1 to TRBJ2-4; TRBD2 is a possible D gene (6 bases). CDR3 length: 16 residues. Germline CDR1 reads MNHNS; CDR2 reads SASEGT. Between the trimmed V and J ends, which lost 3 bases and 2 bases, there was a span of 14 bases. CDR3 loop: CASSDWGESTKNIQYF. CDR3 bases: TGTGCCAGCAGTGATTGGGGGGAGTCAACCAAAAACATTCAGTACTTC.

This sequence joins TRBV11-3 and TRBJ2-2; 9 positions agree with TRBD1. There are 16 residues in the CDR3. The germline V gene has CDR1 SGHNT and CDR2 YENEEA. After removal of 3 bases from V and 7 bases from J, the junction contained 9 bases not matched to a gene. The CDR3, as DNA: TGTGCCAGCAGCTTTCTTGGGACAGGGCGAGGCGGGGAGCTGTTTTTT. Translated: CASSFLGTGRGGELFF.

The chain has TRBV5-1 and TRBJ2-1; D is uncertain. The V and J ends lost 4 bases and 2 bases respectively, with 13 bases between them. There are 15 residues in the CDR3. Germline V CDR1 and CDR2: SGHRS, YFSETQ. CDR3 sequence (DNA): TGCGCCAGCAGCATAGACTTTCCCCCCTACAATGAGCAGTTCTTC. Its translation: CASSIDFPPYNEQFF.

The J gene is TRBJ2-1, the V gene TRBV28; 13 bases agree with TRBD2. The CDR3 contains 16 residues. Unmatched junction bases numbered 4, after V lost 8 bases and J lost 0 bases. Per the germline V gene, CDR1 is MDHEN and CDR2 is SYDVKM. The CDR3: CASRLAGGGSYNEQFF. Here the CDR3 DNA reads TGTGCCAGCCGACTAGCGGGAGGAGGCTCCTACAATGAGCAGTTCTTC.

This rearrangement joins TRBV9 to TRBJ1-1; 8 bases align to TRBD1. V gave up 4 bases and J gave up 4 bases; unmatched junction bases: 3. The CDR3 is 13 residues long. CDR1 is SGDLS, CDR2 YYNGEE, per germline. CDR3 in amino acids: CASSPGGRTEAFF. CDR3 sequence (DNA): TGTGCCAGCAGCCCAGGGGGCCGCACTGAAGCTTTCTTT.

The CDR3 here is CASSVGGGPVEAFF. The CDR3 DNA is TGTGCCAGCAGCGTAGGGGGGGGGCCAGTTGAAGCTTTCTTT. The V and J genes are TRBV9 and TRBJ1-1, with D maybe TRBD1 (6 bases). Germline V gives CDR1 SGDLS, CDR2 YYNGEE. The CDR3 has 14 residues. Trimming cost V 0 bases and J 7 bases, with 13 bases left between them.

This chain links TRBV6-1 with TRBJ2-7, with 10 bases lining up with TRBD1. V shed 10 bases and J 3 bases; nucleotides not matched to a gene: 6. The CDR3 contains 13 residues. Germline lookup yields CDR1 MNHNS and CDR2 SASEGT. CDR3 sequence (DNA): TGTGCCATACCGGGACAGGGGCTCTACGAGCAGTACTTC. Its protein product is CAIPGQGLYEQYF.

This clone was seen just once. The CDR3 spells CASKSGGGYNSPLHF. In DNA form, the CDR3 reads TGTGCCAGCAAATCAGGGGGAGGTTATAATTCACCCCTCCACTTT. This sequence joins TRBV27 and TRBJ1-6; 7 bases map to TRBD1. Germline values: CDR1 MNHEY, CDR2 SMNVEV (reference sequence). This CDR3 region has 15 residues. The V segment lost 7 bases and the J segment 4 bases; nucleotides outside the gene matches: 7.

This chain connects TRBV6-6 to TRBJ2-1; 9 nucleotides agree with TRBD2. This CDR3 has 13 residues. Germline assignment: CDR1 MNHNY and CDR2 SVGAGI (reference sequence). CDR3 region: CGHGGGRDNEQFF. The CDR3 DNA reads as TGTGGACACGGGGGCGGGAGGGACAATGAGCAGTTCTTC.

The chain carries TRBV7-9 and TRBJ1-6, with TRBD1 identical over 7 bases. This CDR3 spans 15 amino acids. Germline V gene lookup returns CDR1 SEHNR and CDR2 FQNEAQ (reference sequence). J lost 9 bases, V lost 7 bases, and 12 bases had no gene match. The DNA of the CDR3 is TGTGCCAGCACCCGATCGGACAGGACCCGTTCACCCCTCCACTTT. This codes for CASTRSDRTRSPLHF.

By sample fraction, this clone is medium-sized (0.01 to 0.1%). This chain joins TRBV5-6 and TRBJ2-7; D gene unclear. V was clipped by 1 base and J by 0 bases, with 8 bases between them. The CDR3 has 14 amino acids. The germline gives CDR1 SGHDT, CDR2 YYEEEE. CDR3 coding DNA: TGTGCCAGCAGCTTGACAGAGTCCTCCTACGAGCAGTACTTC. This translates into CASSLTESSYEQYF. Based on the CDR3 plus reference TRBV5-6 and TRBJ2-7, the full variable domain is DAGVTQSPTHLIKTRGQQVTLRCSPKSGHDTVSWYQQALGQGPQFIFQYYEEEERQRGNFPDRFSGHQFPNYSSELNVNALLLGDSALYLCASSLTESSYEQYFGPGTRLTVT.